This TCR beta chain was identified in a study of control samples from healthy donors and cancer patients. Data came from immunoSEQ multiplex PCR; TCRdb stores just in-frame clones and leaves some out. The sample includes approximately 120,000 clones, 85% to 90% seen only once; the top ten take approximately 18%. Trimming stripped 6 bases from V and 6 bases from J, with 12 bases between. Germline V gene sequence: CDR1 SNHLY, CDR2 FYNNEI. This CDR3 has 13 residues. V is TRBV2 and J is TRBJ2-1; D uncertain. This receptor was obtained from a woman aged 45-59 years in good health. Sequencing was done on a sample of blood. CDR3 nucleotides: TGTGCCAGCAGGACTGGGTGGTCCAATGAGCAGTTCTTC. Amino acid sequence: CASRTGWSNEQFF.